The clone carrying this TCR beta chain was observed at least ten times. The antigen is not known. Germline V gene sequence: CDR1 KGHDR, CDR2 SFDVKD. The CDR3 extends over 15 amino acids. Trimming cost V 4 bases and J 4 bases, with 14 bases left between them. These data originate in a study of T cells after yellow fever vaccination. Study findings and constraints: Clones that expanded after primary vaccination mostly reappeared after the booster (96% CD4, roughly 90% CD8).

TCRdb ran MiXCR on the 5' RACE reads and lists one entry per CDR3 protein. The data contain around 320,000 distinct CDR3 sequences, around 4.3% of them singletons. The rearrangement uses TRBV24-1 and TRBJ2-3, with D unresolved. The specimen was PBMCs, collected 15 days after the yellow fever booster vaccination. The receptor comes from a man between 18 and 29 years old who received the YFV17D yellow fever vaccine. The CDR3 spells CATSDPPSTADTQYF. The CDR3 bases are TGTGCCACCAGTGACCCACCATCGACGGCAGATACGCAGTATTTT.